This T cell receptor beta chain was captured in a study of human T cells and chemical hapten exposure. For the study at large: Cases of alopecia areata, totalis or universalis occurred in a predominantly female patient group. The study's findings and limits: TCRs at high frequency, those above 1 in 1000, did not change with DPC sensitization.

Many counts were recorded for this clonotype. Its specificity is unknown. Trimming removed 5 bases from V and 10 bases from J; junction bases left unmatched: 17. The CDR3 is 17 amino acids. Per germline, CDR1 SGHTA and CDR2 FQGNSA. Unique molecular identifiers were linked by the library to individual cDNA molecules. TCRdb re-derived calls from the RACE reads in MiXCR, one entry per CDR3 protein. This sample carries under 90,000 distinct CDR3 sequences, around 9.5% of them seen once, and the ten largest clones take around 4%. Specified time point: pre-sensitization, week 0. Noted treatment: therapeutic diphenylcyclopropenone sensitization with weekly scalp DPC. The study enrolled 18 to 70-year-old alopecia patients suitable for DPC.

The V call is TRBV7-2, the J call TRBJ1-6; 7 positions agree with TRBD1. The TCR sequence derives from a woman in her forties with alopecia areata. Some clones in this sample may be carry-over from other donors' samples. The sequencing here drew on whole blood, taken in connection with sensitization to the hapten diphenylcyclopropenone (DPC). The CDR3 loop is CASSAGGTGAHWSPLHF. The CDR3 bases are TGTGCCAGCAGCGCGGGCGGCACAGGGGCCCATTGGTCACCCCTCCACTTT.